The 21 T cell receptor beta chains below were found in one sample sequenced in a study of cytomegalovirus exposure and HLA in healthy donors. Sequencing was performed with immunoSEQ multiplex PCR; in TCRdb, only in-frame clones are kept and a portion is missing. Among roughly 100,000 clones listed, about 85% were seen once. Source material: PBMCs. These receptors were obtained from a woman aged 18-29 years in good health and CMV-seropositive.

This chain joins TRBV11-2 and TRBJ2-6, with D possibly matching TRBD1 (5 bases). Trimming left V 1 base short and J 4 bases short, with 8 bases between. The V gene's germline CDR1 is SGHAT and CDR2 FQNNGV. The CDR3 sequence is 15 residues long. The CDR3 region has the DNA TGTGCCAGCAGCTTAGGCAGGGCGGGGGCCAACGTCCTGACTTTC. Amino acids: CASSLGRAGANVLTF.

This chain joins TRBV4-1 and TRBJ1-5, with TRBD1 matching 10 bases. The junction had 6 bases not matched to a gene; V was cut back by 1 base and J by 3 bases. The CDR3 length is 17 residues. Looked up from germline, CDR1 is MGHRA and CDR2 is YSYEKL. DNA of the CDR3: TGCGCCAGCAGCCAAGGCGTGACAGGGGGCCTCAATCAGCCCCAGCATTTT. Translating gives CASSQGVTGGLNQPQHF.

This sequence joins TRBV2 and TRBJ2-7, with 14 bases fitting TRBD2. This CDR3 is built from 15 residues. V lost 3 bases and J lost 6; bases outside the gene matches: 4. The germline CDR1 and CDR2 sequences are SNHLY and FYNNEI. The CDR3 DNA reads as TGTGCCAGCAGTGATTGGGGGACTAGCGGGAGCGAGCAGTACTTC. Amino acid sequence: CASSDWGTSGSEQYF.

The chain combines TRBV5-6 with TRBJ2-7; tentative D call: TRBD1 (6 bases). With 4 bases removed from V and 3 bases from J, the gap between germline ends came to 20 bases. CDR1 and CDR2 (germline): SGHDT, YYEEEE. This CDR3 contains 16 residues. CDR3 in amino acids: CASSPTTGPHYYEQYF. CDR3 sequence (DNA): TGTGCCAGCAGCCCGACCACAGGGCCCCACTACTACGAGCAGTACTTC.

The genes are TRBV5-4 and TRBJ2-2, with a tentative D call TRBD1 (6 bases). Trimming removed 4 bases at V and 7 bases at J, with 17 bases between. CDR3 length: 15 residues. CDR1 is SGHNT, CDR2 YYREEE, per germline (reference sequence). CDR3 sequence reads: CASSPDQGYGGELFF. The CDR3 DNA follows: TGTGCCAGCAGCCCCGACCAGGGGTACGGCGGGGAGCTGTTTTTT.

This clone showed up just once. The V and J genes are TRBV5-1 and TRBJ1-1; TRBD1 aligns across 7 bases. This CDR3 has 13 amino acids. V was clipped by 4 bases and J by 4 bases; unmatched bases: 4. In germline, CDR1 is SGHRS, CDR2 YFSETQ. CDR3: CASSGPGGTEAFF. The CDR3 DNA follows: TGCGCCAGCAGCGGCCCAGGGGGCACTGAAGCTTTCTTT.

CDR3 DNA: TGTGCCAGCGTCGGGACAGGGGGGTCCTACAATGAGCAGTTCTTC. The encoded protein is CASVGTGGSYNEQFF. The rearrangement uses TRBV5-4 and TRBJ2-1, with 11 nucleotides matching TRBD1. Germline CDR1 is SGHNT and CDR2 is YYREEE (reference sequence). The V and J ends lost 7 bases and 1 base, in that order; junction bases with no gene match: 4. CDR3 length equals 15 residues.

This clone was counted a single time. This chain links TRBV2 with TRBJ2-3, with 7 bases that match TRBD2. The CDR3 sequence is 15 residues long. Germline assignment: CDR1 SNHLY and CDR2 FYNNEI. The V and J ends lost 1 base and 5 bases, in that order; junction bases with no gene match: 6. This CDR3 is CASSEERGWGDTQYF. CDR3 DNA: TGTGCCAGCAGTGAAGAGCGGGGTTGGGGAGATACGCAGTATTTT.

The sample holds a few counts of this clone. CDR3 amino acids: CAWRGRETQYF. The CDR3 region has the DNA TGTGCCTGGCGGGGGAGAGAGACCCAGTACTTC. V is TRBV30 and J is TRBJ2-5; tentatively, D is TRBD2 (6 bases). There are 11 residues in the CDR3. Germline V gene sequence: CDR1 GTSNPN, CDR2 SVGIG (reference sequence). Trimming took 5 bases from V and 4 from J, leaving 8 bases between them.

The chain links TRBV19 to TRBJ1-4; D is perhaps TRBD1 (5 bases). CDR1 LNHDA and CDR2 SQIVND come from the germline V gene (reference sequence). This CDR3 is 14 amino acids long. With 4 bases removed from V and 3 bases from J, the gap between germline ends came to 9 bases. Written as DNA, the CDR3 is TGTGCCAGTAGTAAGGGGTCGGCTAATGAAAAACTGTTTTTT. Amino acid sequence: CASSKGSANEKLFF.

The J gene is TRBJ2-1, the V gene TRBV12-5, with TRBD2 matching 14 bases. Unmatched junction bases numbered 6, after V lost 3 bases and J lost 2 bases. CDR3 length: 18 residues. CDR1 and CDR2 from the germline V gene are LGHNT and FRNRAP. The CDR3 DNA reads TGTGCTAGTGGTTTACGGACTAGCGGGGGGAGGGCCTACAATGAGCAGTTCTTC. Its translation is CASGLRTSGGRAYNEQFF.

The rearrangement links TRBV4-1 to TRBJ1-6, with D possibly TRBD1 on 5 matching bases. Trimming left V 5 bases short and J 7 bases short, with 18 bases between. The CDR3 has 16 residues. The germline CDR1 and CDR2 sequences are MGHRA and YSYEKL. DNA for the CDR3: TGCGCCAGCAGCTACGGGACTCCAGTGTGGAATTCACCCCTCCACTTT. Protein sequence: CASSYGTPVWNSPLHF.

The gene calls are TRBV27 and TRBJ2-1; tentative D call: TRBD1 (5 bases). The CDR3 length is 13 residues. V shed 6 bases and J shed 9 bases, with 15 bases lying between them. Germline V gives CDR1 MNHEY, CDR2 SMNVEV (reference sequence). CDR3 in DNA: TGTGCCAGCAGGGTAGACAGCGACCCTGAGCAGTTCTTC. It yields the protein CASRVDSDPEQFF.

V usage is TRBV6-1 and J usage is TRBJ2-2, with 10 bases that match TRBD2. V lost 1 base and J lost 7; bases outside the gene matches: 6. The germline V gene has CDR1 MNHNS and CDR2 SASEGT. The length of the CDR3 is 16 residues. The CDR3 DNA follows: TGTGCCAGCAGTGAAGGTCTAGCGGGAGTGGGCGGGGAGCTGTTTTTT. It specifies CASSEGLAGVGGELFF.

The chain links TRBV6-1 to TRBJ2-5; no clear D. There are 14 residues in the CDR3. Germline assignment: CDR1 MNHNS and CDR2 SASEGT. V lost 1 base to trimming and J lost 1 base, with 7 bases between them. The CDR3 region has the DNA TGTGCCAGCAGTGAAGTCGTCAGCCAAGAGACCCAGTACTTC. Translation: CASSEVVSQETQYF.

This clone was seen a single time. Here the CDR3 reads CASSLGQGVVNEQFF. The CDR3 nucleotides are TGTGCCAGCAGCTTAGGGCAGGGGGTGGTCAATGAGCAGTTCTTC. This chain connects TRBV7-9 to TRBJ2-1, with 7 bases fitting TRBD1. Germline V gene sequence: CDR1 SEHNR, CDR2 FQNEAQ (reference sequence). This CDR3 region has 15 residues. After removal of 1 base from V and 6 bases from J, the junction contained 6 bases not matched to a gene.

The sample holds one count of this clone. The V and J genes are TRBV7-6 and TRBJ2-3, with 7 bases matching TRBD2. Germline CDR1 and CDR2: SGHVS and FNYEAQ. CDR3 length: 16 amino acids. V was pared by 4 bases and J by 1 base, with 8 bases of the junction left unmatched. The CDR3 is CASSSLGAGGTDTQYF. CDR3 DNA sequence: TGTGCCAGCAGCTCCCTTGGGGCGGGAGGCACAGATACGCAGTATTTT.

This rearrangement joins TRBV19 to TRBJ2-3, with a possible D match to TRBD1 (6 bases). The CDR3 is 16 amino acids. Germline V gives CDR1 LNHDA, CDR2 SQIVND (reference sequence). V dropped 3 bases and J dropped 7 bases, with 20 bases sitting between them. Here the CDR3 reads CASSIQGTSSYNTQYF. In DNA form, the CDR3 reads TGTGCCAGTAGTATCCAGGGGACCTCGTCGTACAATACGCAGTATTTT.

The chain uses TRBV9 and TRBJ1-3, with unresolved D. CDR1 and CDR2 from the germline V gene are SGDLS and YYNGEE. The CDR3 is 17 residues long. Trimming removed 4 bases at V and 1 base at J, with 18 bases between. The CDR3 DNA reads TGTGCCAGCAGCACAACAGACATTCCCTTATCTGGAAACACCATATATTTT. Translating gives CASSTTDIPLSGNTIYF.

This chain links TRBV14 with TRBJ2-7; possible D gene TRBD1, 6 bases. CDR3 length equals 15 residues. Germline CDR1 and CDR2: SGHDN and FVKESK. V dropped 0 bases and J dropped 3 bases, with 12 bases sitting between them. The CDR3: CASSQDRGRGYEQYF. In nucleotides, the CDR3 is TGTGCCAGCAGCCAAGATAGGGGCAGGGGCTACGAGCAGTACTTC.

This chain uses TRBV7-7 with TRBJ2-3, with D possibly being TRBD1 (5 bases). The CDR3 runs to 15 residues. V was cut by 2 bases and J by 3 bases, with 12 bases left in between. CDR1 and CDR2 from the germline V gene are SSHAT and FNYEAQ (reference sequence). CDR3 sequence (DNA): TGTGCCAGCAGCTTAACCGCAGGGATGACAGATACGCAGTATTTT. It is translated as CASSLTAGMTDTQYF.